The text below deals with one T cell receptor beta chain. The clone's antigen remains unknown. Within one base of it there is no much larger clone, and no base qualities were kept. The cohort consisted of some 730 healthy bone marrow donors. Cohort members were all nominally healthy when sampled, although unrecorded immune exposures were likely present. The donor was CMV seronegative and was included in the group of hundreds of seronegative cohort members. Every donor gave a peripheral blood sample, and the peripheral blood mononuclear cells from that sample were used for TCR beta sequencing. The Qiagen DNeasy Blood Extraction Kit was used to extract genomic DNA from the blood cell samples. CDR1 and CDR2 were assigned from the germline V gene as SGHDT and YYEEEE. For this chain, trimming is 2 bases at the V end and 5 bases at the J end, and the number of junction bases without a gene match is 4. From its cysteine to its phenylalanine, the CDR3 spans 14 amino acids. Only the CDR3 region is kept as DNA, spanning 42 bases read in frame from base 1.

Library preparation employed the immunoSEQ multiplex PCR assay. The multiplex PCR relied on a mix of 60 forward primers for TCR Vbeta segments and 13 reverse primers for TCR Jbeta segments. Amplification of the CDR3 region of rearranged TCR beta genes was performed with a multiplex PCR assay on genomic DNA. On the Illumina HiSeq System, the amplified TCR beta libraries were sequenced as 87-base-pair reads. The published analysis was carried out like this. A later analysis counted around 72 million unique TCR beta chains across the 666 repertoires, and some 11 million of these chains were shared by at least two donors. A nearest-neighbor algorithm error-corrected the raw reads and collapsed the reads into unique sequences, merging closely related sequences to remove PCR and sequencing errors. CDR3 sequences were aligned to IMGT reference sequences to assign V, D and J gene segments. For a sequence to be retained, a match of at least six nucleotides to both a V gene segment and a J gene segment was required. A rearrangement was called productive if the CDR3 had no stop codons and remained in frame with V and J, and every other rearrangement was called non-productive. CDR3 was defined by IMGT convention, running from the second conserved V-encoded cysteine to the conserved J-encoded phenylalanine. The earlier analysis of fewer than 750 of the donors excluded sequences that lacked an unambiguous match to a single V gene segment. An earlier analysis of under 750 of the donors called V segments functional above 56.7% productive rearrangements and segregating when the between-donor standard deviation exceeded 5%. A statistical classification framework was built to diagnose cytomegalovirus status from the catalog of TCR beta chain sequences. In a later analysis, TCR nucleotide sequences were compared against IMGT/GENE-DB human TR gene sequences so that V and J genes could be assigned. The TCRdist pipeline was used in a later analysis to assign CDR3 sequences and most-parsimonious VDJ recombination scenarios. A later analysis defined each TCR beta chain by its CDR3 amino acid sequence plus V-gene family, and excluded reads lacking a unique V-gene family. To address suspected cross-contamination and a sequencing artifact, a later analysis removed around 590 highly shared, low-generation-probability nucleotide sequences. In a later analysis, a clonal expansion index for each public chain was calculated from normalized within-repertoire ranks of inferred template counts. In a later analysis, generation probabilities were computed with a VDJ recombination model fitted to out-of-frame rearrangements, and the resulting probabilities were checked against IGoR. Hypergeometric tests were used in a later analysis to score TCR-TCR, TCR-HLA and TCR-CMV co-occurrence, with a repertoire-size bias correction applied to the TCR pairs. False discovery rates were estimated in a later analysis by permuting HLA or CMV assignments 20 times. In a later analysis, co-occurring TCRs were grouped with DBSCAN, and TCRdist sequence similarity was added when clustering was performed within HLA-allele-positive subsets. Repertoires with fewer than 30,000 or more than 120,000 public chains were left out of co-occurrence clustering, as were a few repertoires with anomalous nucleotide sharing. TCRdb limited this immuneACCESS table to in-frame rearrangements with V and J called. A share of clones is missing; checked studies link under half to unresolved V genes, and the rest is unexplained. That table gives V, J and clone size, and the DNA gave D and trimming. The sample table lists 43,000 or so clones, approximately 77% of them with a count of one. The ten largest clonotypes hold more than 1.2% of the sample.

The data originate from a study of cytomegalovirus exposure and HLA in healthy donors (dated 2017 in TCRdb). Some background on the complete study: According to an earlier analysis of 587 of the donors, 150 million to 200 million T cells yielded 120 million or so unique TCR beta sequences and around 280 Gb of sequence data. An early release covering roughly 640 HLA-typed donors comprised approximately 300 gigabases of sequencing data and roughly 86 million unique TCR sequences. Among the approximately 420 genotyped donors, approximately 77% belonged to the genetic ancestry cluster associated with self-reported Caucasian donors. The study was designed to test whether signatures of past pathogen exposure could be identified by cataloging public T cell receptors. Using immunosequencing, the study profiled T cell repertoires from roughly 650 subjects and related those repertoires to cytomegalovirus serostatus. In addition to the first cohort of approximately 650 subjects, a separate validation cohort of 120 different subjects was used. To predict cytomegalovirus infection status, the study brought together high-throughput TCR immunosequencing, statistical association of individual TCRs with disease status, and machine learning. A later analysis re-analyzed previously published TCR beta repertoires from hundreds of donors and added high-resolution HLA genotyping to study TCR occurrence patterns. The later analysis used no new phenotypic data to find candidate immune exposures, relying instead on TCR beta sequences and their occurrence across donors. To decide whether each TCR beta V gene segment behaved as functional or pseudogenic, an earlier analysis of 587 of the donors relied on high-throughput TCR beta sequencing. Donor age, sex, ethnicity and CMV serostatus were compiled alongside the repertoire data. A later genetic analysis used genome-wide SNP genotypes for about 55% of the 666 donors, treating that subset as a discovery cohort. All discovery cohort repertoires had been generated on a single sequencing platform. Both class I and class II loci were covered by HLA typing, at four-digit resolution. The number of typed donors differed by locus: roughly 629-630 for A, B, C, DRB1 and DQB1; approximately 540 for DQA1; around 580 for DPA1; and around 450 for DPB1. Several DR-DQ haplotypes were handled as single units for association and clustering because linkage in the cohort was strong. Among about 410 genotyped donors of the cohort, an average of roughly 230,000 unique TCR beta nucleotide sequences was sequenced per donor, of which roughly 18% were non-productive. On the study overall, not on this receptor specifically: The authors suggested that the approach could potentially be extended to other disease states and immunological phenotypes. A few of the identified cytomegalovirus-associated TCR beta chains were confirmed in vitro to be specific for cytomegalovirus antigens. A further reported finding was that TCR beta sequences accurately predicted the HLA-A and HLA-B alleles for most subjects in the first cohort. According to a later analysis, TCR association rates differed among HLA loci, with DRB1 alleles showing the most associated TCRs and HLA-C alleles showing the fewest. Because counts were too low, 15 to 20 rarely observed V segments, including chromosome 9 orphons, were excluded from the earlier analysis of under 650 of the donors. A total of fewer than 200 TCR beta chains were listed by the study as associated with cytomegalovirus. An association between a missense DCLRE1C variant and V-gene and J-gene trimming of TCR beta chains was found in a later genetic analysis and replicated in an independent cohort. According to a later genetic analysis, donors in an Asian-associated ancestry cluster had fewer N-insertions in productive TCRs than the roughly 700-donor mean. A cluster of highly shared sequence variants was judged likely to represent a technical artifact of the sequencing pipeline. In an earlier analysis of more than 500 of the donors, most TCR beta V segments appeared in productive rearrangements about 87% or about 30% of the time, broadly matching IMGT annotations. Most TCR sequences were observed very rarely across donors, whereas some public TCRs were present in many individuals. In a later analysis, most CMV-associated TCR beta chains were found to appear HLA-restricted, with HLA associations seemingly driven largely by CMV exposure. For the cohort, immune exposure information was limited to CMV serostatus. In a later analysis, HLA-associated TCR beta chains were found to be more clonally expanded and to have lower generation probabilities than equally common non-associated chains. According to a later analysis, parvovirus B19, influenza, CMV and Epstein-Barr virus appeared linked to several top co-occurrence clusters. In this cohort, only TCR beta chains were sequenced, and detectable features were limited by the absence of alpha or paired-chain data. At a false discovery rate of 0.05, a later analysis linked around 17,000 TCR beta sequences to specific HLA alleles. The classifier was reported to diagnose cytomegalovirus status with high specificity and sensitivity in both the original cohort and the validation cohort. When HLA alleles, especially DR and DQ, strongly co-occurred, TCR associations were difficult to assign to individual alleles. Roughly uniform sequencing depth across donors was assumed in presence/absence analyses, although this assumption may not hold. Because HLA typing was missing for some donors at each locus, association tests included only the typed subset. Correlated functional status among segregating V segments might be attributable to linkage disequilibrium, but an unknown experimental factor could not be ruled out. Some IMGT-functional V segments, including TRBV6-2 and TRBV6-3, could not be distinguished by the 87-base-pair reads and were therefore excluded.

The chain is assembled from TRBV5-6 and TRBJ2-7; 10 bases in between match TRBD2. The clonotype originates from a man in his thirties or forties in good health and CMV-seronegative. The sequenced sample was PBMCs. The nucleotides read TGTGCCAGCAGCTTCGGGCTAGCGGGGGACGAGCAGTACTTC. Translation gives CASSFGLAGDEQYF.